This T cell receptor (beta chain) was captured by sequencing in a study of monozygotic twins with inflammatory bowel disease. TCRdb reanalyzed the 5' RACE reads and collapses them to one entry per CDR3 protein, without DNA. The listing contains some 440,000 distinct CDR3 sequences. The TCR sequence derives from a human donor with ulcerative colitis or Crohn's disease, or a healthy co-twin of an affected twin (not recorded which). Sequencing used blood.

The CDR3 protein is CASSLVQGDYEQYF. The chain carries TRBV5-1 and TRBJ2-7; checking the TCRdb D call of TRBD1 is not possible without DNA. Germline V gene sequence: CDR1 SGHRS, CDR2 YFSETQ. The CDR3 length is 14 residues.